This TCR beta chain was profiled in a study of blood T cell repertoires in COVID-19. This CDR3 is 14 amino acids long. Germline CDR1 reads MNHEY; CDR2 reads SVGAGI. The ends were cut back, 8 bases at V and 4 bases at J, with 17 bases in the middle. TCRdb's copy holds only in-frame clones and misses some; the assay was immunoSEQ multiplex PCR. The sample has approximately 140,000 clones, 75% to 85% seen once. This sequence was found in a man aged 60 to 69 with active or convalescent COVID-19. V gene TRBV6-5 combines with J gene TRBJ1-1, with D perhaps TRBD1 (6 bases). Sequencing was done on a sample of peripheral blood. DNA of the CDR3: TGTGCCAGCGCGGGGGGGGCGAAGGTCACTGAAGCTTTCTTT. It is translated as CASAGGAKVTEAFF.